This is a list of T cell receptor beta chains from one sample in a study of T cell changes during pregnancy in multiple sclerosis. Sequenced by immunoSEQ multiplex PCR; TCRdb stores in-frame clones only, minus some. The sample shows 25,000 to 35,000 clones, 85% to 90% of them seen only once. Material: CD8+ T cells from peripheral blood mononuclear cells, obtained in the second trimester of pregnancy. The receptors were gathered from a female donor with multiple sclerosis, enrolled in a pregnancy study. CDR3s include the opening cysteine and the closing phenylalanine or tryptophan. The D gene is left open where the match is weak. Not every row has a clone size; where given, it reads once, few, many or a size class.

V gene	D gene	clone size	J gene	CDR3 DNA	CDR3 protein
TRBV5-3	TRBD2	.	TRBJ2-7	TGTGCCAGAAGCTATGAACTAGCGGGAGGGCCGGGGGAGCAGTACTTC	CARSYELAGGPGEQYF
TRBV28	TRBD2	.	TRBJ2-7	TGTGCCAGCAGTCTAGCGGGGGCCTCCTACGAGCAGTACTTC	CASSLAGASYEQYF
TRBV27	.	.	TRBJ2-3	TGTGCCAGCAGGAGGGGGACAGATACGCAGTATTTT	CASRRGTDTQYF
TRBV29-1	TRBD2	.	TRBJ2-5	TGCAGCGTTGACCGGACTAGCGCCTACGAGACCCAGTACTTC	CSVDRTSAYETQYF
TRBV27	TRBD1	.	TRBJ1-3	TGTGCCAGCAGTACTCACAGGGGTGCGGCTGGAAACACCATATATTTT	CASSTHRGAAGNTIYF
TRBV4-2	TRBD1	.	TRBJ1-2	TGTGCCAGCAGCCGGGAGACAGGGGGACACTATGGCTACACCTTC	CASSRETGGHYGYTF
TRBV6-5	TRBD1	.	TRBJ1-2	TGTGCCAGCAGTTGGGGACAGGGCATTGGCTACACCTTC	CASSWGQGIGYTF
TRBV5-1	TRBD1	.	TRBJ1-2	TGCGCCAGCAGCGGCACCGGGACAGCAAAGGGCTACACCTTC	CASSGTGTAKGYTF
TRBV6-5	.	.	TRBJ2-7	TGTGCCAGCAGTTACTCTGGGGGAGGTTTATCCTACGAGCAGTACTTC	CASSYSGGGLSYEQYF
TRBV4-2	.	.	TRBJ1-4	TGTGCCAGCAGCCAAGTCCGGGAACGTGATGAAAAACTGTTTTTT	CASSQVRERDEKLFF
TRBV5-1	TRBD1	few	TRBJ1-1	TGCGCCAGCAGCTTGTATACAGGGGGCGAATCTTTCTTT	CASSLYTGGESFF
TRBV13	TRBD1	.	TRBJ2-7	TGTGCCAGCAGCCCCCTCCGGGACAGGGTCCCCTACGAGCAGTACTTC	CASSPLRDRVPYEQYF
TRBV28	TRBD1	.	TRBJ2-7	TGTGCCAGCAGCTGGGGGGACAGGGTGGACTTC	CASSWGDRVDF
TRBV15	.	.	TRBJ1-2	TGTGCCACCAGCCGTCCGCGGGAGGGGTGGAACTATGGCTACACCTTC	CATSRPREGWNYGYTF
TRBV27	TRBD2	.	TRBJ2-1	TGTGCCTCCACGGAGGCTAGCGGGAGTTTTTATGAGCAGTTCTTC	CASTEASGSFYEQFF
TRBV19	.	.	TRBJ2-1	TGTGCCAGTAGTATAGGTACAGGGAGATACAATGAGCAGTTCTTC	CASSIGTGRYNEQFF
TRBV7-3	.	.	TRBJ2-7	TGTGCCAGCAGCACCGGACACCCTCCTTGCGAGCAGTACTTC	CASSTGHPPCEQYF
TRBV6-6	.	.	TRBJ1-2	TGTGCCAGCAGTTACCTTGGTGCTCGGGATTATGGCTACACCTTC	CASSYLGARDYGYTF
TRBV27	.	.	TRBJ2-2	TGTGCCAGCAGTTTCGGTTGGTCATTAACCGGGGAGCTGTTTTTT	CASSFGWSLTGELFF
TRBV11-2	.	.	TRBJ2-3	TGTGCCAGCAGCTTAGATCTAAAGGGGGAGAAACCCACAGATACGCAGTATTTT	CASSLDLKGEKPTDTQYF
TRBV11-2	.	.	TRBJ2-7	TGTGCCAGCAGCATGGGCCCAGTCCTTGAGCAGTACTTC	CASSMGPVLEQYF
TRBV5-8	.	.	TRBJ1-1	TGTGCCAGCAGCACCGCTCGTAGGAACACTGAAGCTTTCTTT	CASSTARRNTEAFF
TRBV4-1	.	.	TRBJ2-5	TGCGCCAGCAGCCAAGGCGGGACCCAAGAGACCCAGTACTTC	CASSQGGTQETQYF
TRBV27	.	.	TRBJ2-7	TGTGCCAGCAGCCCCTCGTCGGGTCATCTAGCCTACGAGCAGTACTTC	CASSPSSGHLAYEQYF
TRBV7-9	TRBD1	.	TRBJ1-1	TGTGCCAGCAGCTTAGCAGGGGGCCCTGAAGCTTTCTTT	CASSLAGGPEAFF
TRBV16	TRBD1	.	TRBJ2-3	TGTGCCAGCAGCGACCCGGGACAGGGGGCCTCAGATACGCAGTATTTT	CASSDPGQGASDTQYF
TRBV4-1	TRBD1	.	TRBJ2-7	TGCGCCAGCAGCCTGGGACAGGAGAGCTACGAGCAGTACTTC	CASSLGQESYEQYF
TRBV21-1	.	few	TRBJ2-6	TGTGCCAGCAGCAAAGGGGGGAGGAAGGGGTGTGCTGGGGCCAACGTCCTGACTTTC	CASSKGGRKGCAGANVLTF
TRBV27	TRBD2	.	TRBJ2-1	TGTGCCAGCAGTTTACGACTAGCGGGAACCAATGAGCAGTTCTTC	CASSLRLAGTNEQFF
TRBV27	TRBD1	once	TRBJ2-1	TGTGCCAGCAGTCCCGGGACAGGGGGTTACAATGAGCAGTTCTTC	CASSPGTGGYNEQFF
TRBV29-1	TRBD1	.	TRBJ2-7	TGCAGCGTTGAGGGGGGACAGGGACCCTACGAGCAGTACTTC	CSVEGGQGPYEQYF
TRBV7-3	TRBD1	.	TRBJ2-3	TGTGCCAGCAGCTCGACAGGGGGCTACACAGATACGCAGTATTTT	CASSSTGGYTDTQYF
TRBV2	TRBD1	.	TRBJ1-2	TGTGCCAGCCGAGGGACAGTCTATGGCTACACCTTC	CASRGTVYGYTF